One and the same sample provided the 10 T cell receptor beta chains below, sequenced in a study of blood T cell repertoires in COVID-19. Profiling relied on immunoSEQ multiplex PCR, and the TCRdb table lists in-frame clones only, not all of them. The sample has 95,000 to 150,000 clones; about 80% are singletons. The specimen was peripheral blood. The receptors were gathered from a man in his 60s with active or convalescent COVID-19.

This chain uses TRBV5-4 with TRBJ2-2; the match to TRBD1 covers 9 bases. V dropped 0 bases and J dropped 7; count of bases not matched to a gene: 7. CDR3 length: 16 residues. Looked up from germline, CDR1 is SGHNT and CDR2 is YYREEE (reference sequence). CDR3 coding DNA: TGTGCCAGCAGCTTGGACAGGGGGCTGTCGGGCGGGGAGCTGTTTTTT. Residues: CASSLDRGLSGGELFF.

The chain couples TRBV6-5 to TRBJ2-5; 10 bases line up with TRBD1. Germline V gene data show CDR1 as MNHEY and CDR2 as SVGAGI. This CDR3 has 16 residues. V was pared by 0 bases and J by 4 bases, with 5 bases of the junction left unmatched. The CDR3 is CASSYSGTGASETQYF. In DNA, the CDR3 is TGTGCCAGCAGTTACTCCGGGACAGGGGCTTCAGAGACCCAGTACTTC.

The chain links TRBV7-3 to TRBJ2-7, with D possibly matching TRBD1 (5 bases). Trimming stripped 5 bases from V and 4 bases from J, with 12 bases between. Germline V lookup: CDR1 SGHTA, CDR2 FQGTGA. This CDR3 region has 13 residues. The CDR3 DNA reads as TGTGCCAGCAGCCAGGGCAAGGGATACGAGCAGTACTTC. This translates into CASSQGKGYEQYF.

The V and J genes are TRBV3-1 (or the pseudogene TRBV3-2) and TRBJ2-5, with 8 nucleotides matching TRBD1. Looked up from germline, CDR1 is LGHDT and CDR2 is YNNKEL (reference sequence). CDR3 length: 15 amino acids. Trimming took 3 bases from V and 5 from J; bases not matched to a gene: 8. The CDR3 DNA follows: TGTGCCAGCAGCCACTGGGACAGGCAGCGGGAGACCCAGTACTTC. It yields the protein CASSHWDRQRETQYF.

The rearrangement joins TRBV27 to TRBJ2-1; 7 bases align to TRBD2. The CDR3 spans 14 residues. Trimming took 4 bases from V and 7 from J; bases not matched to a gene: 7. In germline, CDR1 is MNHEY, CDR2 SMNVEV (reference sequence). In DNA, the CDR3 is TGTGCCAGCAGTTCGCCGGGAGGCAGTAATGAGCAGTTCTTC. It translates to CASSSPGGSNEQFF.

The chain carries TRBV18 and TRBJ2-4; 10 bases fit TRBD2. CDR3 length: 14 amino acids. Germline assignment: CDR1 KGHSH and CDR2 LQKENI. V shed 3 bases, J shed 5 bases, and the junction held 1 base outside the gene matches. The CDR3 region is CASSPLAGENIQYF. CDR3 bases: TGTGCCAGCTCACCTCTAGCGGGAGAAAACATTCAGTACTTC.

This rearrangement joins TRBV12-3 or TRBV12-4 to TRBJ1-6; D gene ambiguous. The CDR3 is 13 residues long. Trimming removed 8 bases at V and 7 bases at J, with 12 bases between. This CDR3 reads CASGRGGNSPLHF. Written as DNA, the CDR3 is TGTGCCAGCGGCCGTGGAGGAAATTCACCCCTCCACTTT.

This clone was observed a few times. The rearrangement joins TRBV11-2 to TRBJ1-5, with TRBD1 identical over 8 bases. Germline CDR1 reads SGHAT; CDR2 reads FQNNGV. Unmatched junction bases numbered 7, after V lost 2 bases and J lost 7 bases. The CDR3 is made up of 15 amino acids. This CDR3 is CASSLQGASGQPQHF. DNA for the CDR3: TGTGCCAGCAGCTTACAGGGGGCGTCGGGCCAGCCCCAGCATTTT. Filled out from reference TRBV11-2 and TRBJ1-5, the complete variable domain reads EAGVAQSPRYKIIEKRQSVAFWCNPISGHATLYWYQQILGQGPKLLIQFQNNGVVDDSQLPKDRFSAERLKGVDSTLKIQPAKLEDSAVYLCASSLQGASGQPQHFGDGTRLSIL.

This chain joins TRBV7-6 and TRBJ2-5; the match to TRBD1 covers 7 bases. With V trimmed by 5 bases and J by 2 bases, 11 bases remained unmatched. CDR1 is SGHVS and CDR2 is FNYEAQ in the germline V gene. There are 16 residues in the CDR3. CDR3 protein: CASSVSVRGNQETQYF. The CDR3 DNA reads TGTGCCAGCAGCGTAAGCGTCAGGGGGAATCAAGAGACCCAGTACTTC.

The chain joins TRBV7-9 to TRBJ2-1; 9 bases agree with TRBD2. This CDR3 is 18 amino acids long. After removal of 5 bases from V and 4 bases from J, the junction contained 15 bases not matched to a gene. The germline V gene encodes CDR1 SEHNR and CDR2 FQNEAQ (reference sequence). CDR3 residues: CASSPRQGTSGSYNEQFF. In nucleotides, the CDR3 is TGTGCCAGCAGCCCCAGACAGGGAACTAGCGGGTCTTACAATGAGCAGTTCTTC.